This TCR beta chain stems from a study of T cells expressing NK-cell markers. Study context: Repertoires of TCR beta were obtained from T cells sorted as CD3+CD56+NKG2C+, CD3+CD56+NKG2C- and CD3+CD56-NKG2C+. Among eight sequenced donors, seven carried HCMV seropositivity while one was seronegative. Points from the study as a whole: The study found dominant NKG2C+ clonotypes at roughly 1.0-7.5% of CD8+ T cells in about six donors.

Turning to this clonotype: What it recognizes is unknown.

Germline lookup yields CDR1 SGHTA and CDR2 FQGNSA. This CDR3 spans 14 amino acids. 5'RACE template switching with UMIs produced the TCR beta cDNA. For each CDR3 protein, TCRdb gives one entry from its re-call of the 5' RACE reads, without DNA. There are more than 90,000 distinct CDR3 sequences in the sample, with less than 20% held by the top ten. The sample comprised blood T cells: a sorted CD56 or NKG2C T cell subset, CD4+ or CD8+ T cells, or bulk PBMC T cells (not recorded which). The clonotype comes from a woman between 18 and 75 years old in good health. The chain is built from TRBV7-2 and TRBJ2-7; TCRdb selects TRBD2, and the lack of DNA leaves this call unchecked. The CDR3 spells CASAFGTRRSEQYF.